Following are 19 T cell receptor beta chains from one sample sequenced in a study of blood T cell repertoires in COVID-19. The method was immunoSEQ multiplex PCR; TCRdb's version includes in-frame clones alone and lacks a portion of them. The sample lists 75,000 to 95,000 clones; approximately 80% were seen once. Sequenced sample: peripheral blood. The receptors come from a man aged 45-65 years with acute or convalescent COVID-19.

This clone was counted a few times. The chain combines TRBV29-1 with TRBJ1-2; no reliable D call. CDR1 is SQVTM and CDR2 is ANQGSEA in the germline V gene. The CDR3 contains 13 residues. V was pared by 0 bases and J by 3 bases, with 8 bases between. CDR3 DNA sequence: TGCAGCGTTGAAGAATATGTCGACTATGGCTACACCTTC. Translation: CSVEEYVDYGYTF.

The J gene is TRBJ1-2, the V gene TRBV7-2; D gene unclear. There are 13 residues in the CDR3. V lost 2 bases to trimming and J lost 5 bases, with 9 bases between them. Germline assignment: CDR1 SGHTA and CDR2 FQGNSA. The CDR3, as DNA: TGTGCCAGCAGCTTACCGCCAACATATGGCTACACCTTC. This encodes CASSLPPTYGYTF.

The CDR3 DNA is TGTGCCAGCAGCCAAGCTCCGGGACAGCCTAATGAAAAACTGTTTTTT. Translating gives CASSQAPGQPNEKLFF. This chain joins TRBV4-2 and TRBJ1-4; 7 bases match TRBD1. V dropped 1 base and J dropped 3; count of bases not matched to a gene: 5. Per the germline V gene, CDR1 is LGHNA and CDR2 is YNFKEQ. The CDR3 spans 16 residues.

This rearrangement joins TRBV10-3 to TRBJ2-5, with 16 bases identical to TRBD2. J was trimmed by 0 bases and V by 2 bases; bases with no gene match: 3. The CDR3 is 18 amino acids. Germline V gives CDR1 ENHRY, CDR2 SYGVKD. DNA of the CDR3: TGTGCCATCAGTGAGAAGGGACTAGCGGGGGGGAACCAAGAGACCCAGTACTTC. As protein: CAISEKGLAGGNQETQYF.

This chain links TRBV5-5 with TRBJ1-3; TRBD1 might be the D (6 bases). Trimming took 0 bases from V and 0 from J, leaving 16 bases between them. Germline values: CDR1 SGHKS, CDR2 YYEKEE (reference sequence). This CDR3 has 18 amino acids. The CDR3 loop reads CASSLAPDSFFSGNTIYF. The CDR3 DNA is TGTGCCAGCAGCTTGGCCCCGGACAGCTTTTTCTCTGGAAACACCATATATTTT.

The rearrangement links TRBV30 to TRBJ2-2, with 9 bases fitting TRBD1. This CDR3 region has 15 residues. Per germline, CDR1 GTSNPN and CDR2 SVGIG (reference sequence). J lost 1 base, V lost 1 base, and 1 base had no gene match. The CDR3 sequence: CAWSGQGGNTGELFF. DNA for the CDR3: TGTGCCTGGAGTGGACAGGGGGGGAACACCGGGGAGCTGTTTTTT.

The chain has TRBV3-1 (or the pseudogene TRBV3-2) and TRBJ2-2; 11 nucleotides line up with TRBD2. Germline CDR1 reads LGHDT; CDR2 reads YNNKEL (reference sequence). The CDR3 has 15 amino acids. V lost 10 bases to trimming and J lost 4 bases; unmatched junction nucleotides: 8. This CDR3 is CATTGTSGSTGELFF. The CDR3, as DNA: TGTGCCACCACCGGGACTAGCGGTAGCACCGGGGAGCTGTTTTTT.

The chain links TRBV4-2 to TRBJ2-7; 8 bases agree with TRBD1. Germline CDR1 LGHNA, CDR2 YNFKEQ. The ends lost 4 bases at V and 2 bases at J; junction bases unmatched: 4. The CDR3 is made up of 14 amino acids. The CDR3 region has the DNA TGTGCCAGCAGCCTTGGGACAGGCGCCTACGAGCAGTACTTC. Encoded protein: CASSLGTGAYEQYF.

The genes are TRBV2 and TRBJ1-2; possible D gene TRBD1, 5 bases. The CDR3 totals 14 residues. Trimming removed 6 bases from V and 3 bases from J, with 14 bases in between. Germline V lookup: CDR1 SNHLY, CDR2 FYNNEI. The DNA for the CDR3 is TGTGCCAGCAGGGGGGAGGGAGGAGACTATGGCTACACCTTC. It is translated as CASRGEGGDYGYTF.

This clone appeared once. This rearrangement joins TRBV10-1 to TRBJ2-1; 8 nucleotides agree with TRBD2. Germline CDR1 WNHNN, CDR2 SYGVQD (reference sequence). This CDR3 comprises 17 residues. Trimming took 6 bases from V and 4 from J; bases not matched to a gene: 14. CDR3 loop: CASSEPLTSGDYNEQFF. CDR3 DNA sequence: TGCGCCAGCAGCGAGCCCCTCACTAGCGGAGATTACAATGAGCAGTTCTTC.

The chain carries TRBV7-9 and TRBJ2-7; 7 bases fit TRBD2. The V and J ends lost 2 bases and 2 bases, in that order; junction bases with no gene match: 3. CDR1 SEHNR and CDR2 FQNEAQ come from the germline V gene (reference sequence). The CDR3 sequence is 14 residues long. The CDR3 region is CASSLSGIAYEQYF. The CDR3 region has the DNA TGTGCCAGCAGCTTAAGCGGGATAGCCTACGAGCAGTACTTC.

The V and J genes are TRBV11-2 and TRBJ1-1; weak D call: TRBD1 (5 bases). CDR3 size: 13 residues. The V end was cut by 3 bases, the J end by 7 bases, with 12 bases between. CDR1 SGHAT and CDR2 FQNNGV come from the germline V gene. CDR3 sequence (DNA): TGTGCCAGCAGCTTTTTGGGCAGGGTTGAAGCTTTCTTT. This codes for CASSFLGRVEAFF.

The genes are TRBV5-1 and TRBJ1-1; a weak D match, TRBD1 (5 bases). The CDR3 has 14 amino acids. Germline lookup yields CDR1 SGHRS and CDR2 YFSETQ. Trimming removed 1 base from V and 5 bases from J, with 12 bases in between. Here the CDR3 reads CASSLLGEGTEAFF. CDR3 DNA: TGCGCCAGCAGCTTGTTAGGGGAGGGAACTGAAGCTTTCTTT. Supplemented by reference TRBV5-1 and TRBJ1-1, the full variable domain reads KAGVTQTPRYLIKTRGQQVTLSCSPISGHRSVSWYQQTPGQGLQFLFEYFSETQRNKGNFPGRFSGRQFSNSRSEMNVSTLELGDSALYLCASSLLGEGTEAFFGQGTRLTVV.

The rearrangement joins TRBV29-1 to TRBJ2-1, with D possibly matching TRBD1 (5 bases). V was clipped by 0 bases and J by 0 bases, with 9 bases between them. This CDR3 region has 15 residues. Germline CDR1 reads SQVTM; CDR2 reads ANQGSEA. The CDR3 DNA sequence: TGCAGCGTTGAAGATGGCAGGGCCTCCTACAATGAGCAGTTCTTC. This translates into CSVEDGRASYNEQFF.

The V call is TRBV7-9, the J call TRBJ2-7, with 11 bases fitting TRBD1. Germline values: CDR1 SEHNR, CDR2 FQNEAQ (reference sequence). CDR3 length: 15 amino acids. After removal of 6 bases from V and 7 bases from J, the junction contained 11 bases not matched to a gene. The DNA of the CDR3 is TGTGCCAGCAGGACCGAGGGACAGGGGGAATTGGAGCAGTACTTC. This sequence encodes CASRTEGQGELEQYF.

CDR3 sequence: CASSYSGYYEQYF. The CDR3 DNA is TGTGCCAGCAGTTACTCCGGGTATTACGAGCAGTACTTC. The chain couples TRBV6-2 or TRBV6-3 to TRBJ2-7; no clear D. This CDR3 is built from 13 residues. V lost 0 bases to trimming and J lost 4 bases, with 7 bases between them. The germline V gene encodes CDR1 MNHEY and CDR2 SVGEGT.

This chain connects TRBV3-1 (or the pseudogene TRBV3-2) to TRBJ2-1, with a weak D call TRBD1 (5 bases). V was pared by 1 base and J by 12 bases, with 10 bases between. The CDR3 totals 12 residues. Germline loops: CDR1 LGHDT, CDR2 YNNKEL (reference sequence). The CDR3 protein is CASSQVQDRQFF. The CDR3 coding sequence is TGTGCCAGCAGCCAAGTACAGGACCGGCAGTTCTTC.

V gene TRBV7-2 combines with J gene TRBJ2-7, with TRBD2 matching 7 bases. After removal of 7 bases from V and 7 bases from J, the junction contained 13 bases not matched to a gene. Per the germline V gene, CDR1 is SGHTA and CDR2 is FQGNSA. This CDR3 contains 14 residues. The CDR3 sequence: CASTLDGWGGEQYF. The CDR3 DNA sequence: TGTGCCAGCACCCTGGATGGATGGGGGGGAGAGCAGTACTTC.

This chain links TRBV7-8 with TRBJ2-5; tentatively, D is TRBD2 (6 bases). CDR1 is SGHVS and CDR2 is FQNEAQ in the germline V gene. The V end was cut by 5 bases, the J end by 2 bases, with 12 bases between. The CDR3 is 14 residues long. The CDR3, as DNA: TGTGCCAGCAGCCCGTCCGCGGGGCAAGAGACCCAGTACTTC. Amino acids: CASSPSAGQETQYF.